The 3 T cell receptor beta chains listed next were all sequenced from one sample in a study of regulatory T cells in long-lasting Graves disease (dated by TCRdb to the early 2020s). What the time point label conveys for this sample: persistent/refractory GD, antithyroid drugs over 5 years with positive TRAb. RNA was extracted from PBMCs in TRIzol for both TCR sequencing and RNA sequencing. The library was made by multiplex PCR. TCRdb names Illumina HiSeq 4000 as the instrument used. iRepertoire HTBI primers and Arm-PCR amplification of CDR3 regions were used to construct TCR beta libraries. TCRdb's own reprocessing of the public reads used fastp at Q25 and MiXCR and kept productive beta chains. Rows matching on CDR3 protein sequence are summarized as one entry with the most common DNA and genes. The sample contains hundreds of thousands of distinct CDR3 sequences, under 25% of them found a single time. In total, the top ten clones hold about an eighth of the sample.

Sequencing used peripheral blood mononuclear cells (PBMCs), obtained when the disease was refractory, from a patient treated with antithyroid drugs. Every receptor here comes from a female donor with Graves disease.

This clonotype was observed many times. This chain connects TRBV5-1 to TRBJ1-2; no clear D. The CDR3 totals 14 residues. From germline, CDR1 is SGHRS and CDR2 YFSETQ. The V end was cut by 1 base, the J end by 2 bases, with 9 bases between. This CDR3 is CASSLFPGNYGYTF. The CDR3 region has the DNA TGCGCCAGCAGCTTGTTTCCGGGGAACTATGGCTACACCTTC.

The chain recombines TRBV9 with TRBJ1-1; 7 bases map to TRBD1. With V trimmed by 4 bases and J by 4 bases, 7 bases remained unmatched. CDR3 length: 14 residues. Germline-derived CDR1 and CDR2 are SGDLS and YYNGEE. CDR3 in DNA: TGTGCCAGCAGCATGCAGGGGGATGGCACTGAAGCTTTCTTT. This translates into CASSMQGDGTEAFF.

The chain uses TRBV5-1 and TRBJ1-2; the match to TRBD1 covers 7 bases. J was trimmed by 2 bases and V by 3 bases; bases with no gene match: 13. Germline-derived CDR1 and CDR2 are SGHRS and YFSETQ. The length of the CDR3 is 17 residues. The CDR3 bases are TGCGCCAGCAGCTCCTCTCCACCGGGACAGACGAACTATGGCTACACCTTC. It is translated as CASSSSPPGQTNYGYTF.